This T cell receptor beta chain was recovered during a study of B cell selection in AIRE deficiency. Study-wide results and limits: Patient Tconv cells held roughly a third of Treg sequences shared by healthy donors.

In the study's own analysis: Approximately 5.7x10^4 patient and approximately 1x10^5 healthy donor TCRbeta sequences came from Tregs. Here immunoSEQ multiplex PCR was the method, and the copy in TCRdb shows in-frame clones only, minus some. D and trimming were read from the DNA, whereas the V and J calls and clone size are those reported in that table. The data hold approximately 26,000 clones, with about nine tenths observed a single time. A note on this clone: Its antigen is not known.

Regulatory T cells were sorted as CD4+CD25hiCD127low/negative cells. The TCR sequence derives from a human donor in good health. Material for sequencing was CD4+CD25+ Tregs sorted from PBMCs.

This CDR3 reads CASSVRDRNTGELFF. In DNA form, the CDR3 reads TGTGCCAGCAGCGTACGGGACAGGAACACCGGGGAGCTGTTTTTT. This chain uses TRBV9 with TRBJ2-2; 7 bases agree with TRBD1. The germline V gene encodes CDR1 SGDLS and CDR2 YYNGEE. J gave up 1 base and V 1 base, and 1 base lay outside the gene matches. The CDR3 is made up of 15 amino acids.